The 25 T cell receptor beta chains listed next were all sequenced from one sample in a study of response to subunit inactivated influenza vaccine. From the RT-PCR reads, TCRdb called clonotypes with MiXCR, one entry per CDR3 protein. The sample includes hundreds of thousands of distinct CDR3 sequences, 14% seen only once; the top ten take 7.5% to 9%. Specimen: PBMCs from blood, collected roughly 15 days before vaccination. Every receptor here comes from a man in his fifties who received an inactivated influenza vaccine.

The rearrangement links TRBV9 to TRBJ1-4; D is ambiguous. V was trimmed by 7 bases and J by 3 bases, leaving 10 bases between them. In germline, CDR1 is SGDLS, CDR2 YYNGEE. This CDR3 region has 13 residues. The CDR3 sequence is CASGLEPNEKLFF. The CDR3 DNA reads TGTGCCAGCGGGTTGGAGCCTAATGAAAAACTGTTTTTT.

This chain uses TRBV11-2 with TRBJ2-2; D ambiguous. The CDR3 has 16 residues. CDR1 is SGHAT, CDR2 FQNNGV, per germline. Between the trimmed V and J ends, which lost 0 bases and 4 bases, there was a span of 12 bases. CDR3 in DNA: TGTGCCAGCAGCTTAGATGGTCCTTCCGGCACCGGGGAGCTGTTTTTT. The encoded protein is CASSLDGPSGTGELFF. Supplemented by reference TRBV11-2 and TRBJ2-2, the full variable domain reads EAGVAQSPRYKIIEKRQSVAFWCNPISGHATLYWYQQILGQGPKLLIQFQNNGVVDDSQLPKDRFSAERLKGVDSTLKIQPAKLEDSAVYLCASSLDGPSGTGELFFGEGSRLTVL.

The chain is built from TRBV15 and TRBJ2-7; D tentatively fits TRBD1 or TRBD2 (5 bases each). Per germline, CDR1 LNHNV and CDR2 YYDKDF (reference sequence). The V end was cut by 6 bases, the J end by 0 bases, with 15 bases between. This CDR3 has 15 amino acids. CDR3 in DNA: TGTGCCACCAGTCCCGGGACGGGGAGCTCCTACGAGCAGTACTTC. Amino acids: CATSPGTGSSYEQYF.

This clonotype was detected only a few times. This chain links TRBV6-1 with TRBJ2-1; D not certain. V was pared by 11 bases and J by 4 bases, with 9 bases between. CDR3 length: 11 amino acids. Germline V lookup: CDR1 MNHNS, CDR2 SASEGT. CDR3 protein: CAGETYNEQFF. DNA for the CDR3: TGTGCCGGAGAAACGTACAATGAGCAGTTCTTC.

This clonotype is deemed medium-sized. This sequence joins TRBV27 and TRBJ2-1, with no clear D. Germline CDR1 and CDR2: MNHEY and SMNVEV (reference sequence). CDR3 size: 13 residues. V shed 0 bases and J shed 6 bases, with 6 bases lying between them. CDR3: CASSLSGSNEQFF. As DNA, the CDR3 is TGTGCCAGCAGTTTATCTGGCAGCAATGAGCAGTTCTTC.

The table lists this clonotype with a few counts. The chain combines TRBV12-3 or TRBV12-4 with TRBJ2-7, with D possibly being TRBD1 (6 bases). This CDR3 is 14 amino acids long. V lost 5 bases and J lost 4, with 15 bases in between. CDR3 sequence (DNA): TGTGCCAGCAGTACCTCCGGGACACTTTACGAGCAGTACTTC. Its translation is CASSTSGTLYEQYF.

This clonotype was seen at least ten times. The chain joins TRBV3-1 to TRBJ2-1, with TRBD2 matching 9 bases. This CDR3 is 14 amino acids long. Germline CDR1 is LGHDT and CDR2 is YNNKEL (reference sequence). V shed 9 bases and J 2 bases; nucleotides not matched to a gene: 5. This chain's CDR3 is CASAQREAYNEQFF. The CDR3 coding sequence is TGTGCCAGTGCGCAGCGGGAGGCCTACAATGAGCAGTTCTTC.

For this clonotype: Germline and junction disagree at one end, which may indicate a read error. This chain links TRBV27 with TRBJ1-1; the D gene is possibly TRBD1 (6 bases). Per germline, CDR1 MNHEY and CDR2 SMNVEV (reference sequence). There are 16 residues in the CDR3. The CDR3 here is CTSTLNLQGTITEAFF. DNA of the CDR3: TGCACCAGCACCCTTAACCTCCAGGGGACTATCACTGAAGCTTTCTTT.

This clonotype was counted a few times. V is TRBV2 and J is TRBJ1-2, with 9 bases that match TRBD1. The trim removed 1 base at V and 4 bases at J, leaving 4 bases unmatched. Germline-derived CDR1 and CDR2 are SNHLY and FYNNEI. This CDR3 is built from 15 residues. The CDR3 nucleotides are TGTGCCAGCAGTGAAGGACAGGGGGGGACCTATGGCTACACCTTC. As protein: CASSEGQGGTYGYTF.

This clonotype was seen a handful of times. The chain links TRBV7-2 to TRBJ1-1; D is unclear. Germline V gene sequence: CDR1 SGHTA, CDR2 FQGNSA. The V end lost 6 bases, the J end lost 2 bases, and 16 bases lay between the germline ends. The CDR3 extends over 15 amino acids. CDR3 residues: CASRQGPLKNTEAFF. The CDR3 nucleotides are TGTGCCAGCAGACAAGGGCCCCTAAAAAACACTGAAGCTTTCTTT.

This clonotype came up a few times. The V call is TRBV9, the J call TRBJ2-7, with a possible D match to TRBD2 (5 bases). The CDR3 contains 13 residues. Germline CDR1 and CDR2: SGDLS and YYNGEE. Trimming removed 4 bases at V and 6 bases at J, with 14 bases between. CDR3 in amino acids: CASSRGQSSEQYF. Written as DNA, the CDR3 is TGTGCCAGCAGCCGGGGTCAGAGTAGCGAGCAGTACTTC.

This chain uses TRBV24-1 with TRBJ2-2; D gene ambiguous. Trimming left V 1 base short and J 0 bases short, with 8 bases between. Germline values: CDR1 KGHDR, CDR2 SFDVKD. This CDR3 is built from 16 residues. The CDR3 region is CATSDLETTNTGELFF. CDR3 DNA: TGTGCCACCAGTGATTTAGAGACAACGAACACCGGGGAGCTGTTTTTT.

V usage is TRBV20-1 and J usage is TRBJ2-5, with D perhaps being TRBD1 or TRBD2 (5 bases each). Germline V gene sequence: CDR1 DFQATT, CDR2 SNEGSKA (reference sequence). V was shortened by 2 bases and J by 5 bases, with 12 bases between the two germline ends. The length of the CDR3 is 13 residues. The CDR3 coding sequence is TGCAGTGCTAGATCCCCGTGGGGGGAGACCCAGTACTTC. Translating it yields CSARSPWGETQYF.

The chain couples TRBV7-2 to TRBJ2-7; TRBD1 or TRBD2 may be the D gene (5 bases each). Germline V gene sequence: CDR1 SGHTA, CDR2 FQGNSA. CDR3 length: 17 residues. V lost 1 base to trimming and J lost 9 bases, with 25 bases between them. The CDR3 sequence: CASSLEIGRAGARGQYF. In DNA, the CDR3 is TGTGCCAGCAGCTTAGAGATCGGGCGAGCCGGGGCGAGGGGGCAGTACTTC.

This clonotype came up many times. The J gene is TRBJ2-5, the V gene TRBV15; TRBD1 might be the D (6 bases). Germline CDR1 LNHNV, CDR2 YYDKDF (reference sequence). The CDR3 consists of 17 residues. V was shortened by 3 bases and J by 4 bases, with 21 bases between the two germline ends. CDR3 residues: CATSRDQGNKLGETQYF. CDR3 nucleotide sequence: TGTGCCACCAGCAGGGATCAGGGGAATAAGCTTGGAGAGACCCAGTACTTC. Drawing the rest from reference TRBV15 and TRBJ2-5, the complete variable domain is DAMVIQNPRYQVTQFGKPVTLSCSQTLNHNVMYWYQQKSSQAPKLLFHYYDKDFNNEADTPDNFQSRRPNTSFCFLDIRSPGLGDTAMYLCATSRDQGNKLGETQYFGPGTRLLVL.

This chain uses TRBV7-9 with TRBJ2-7; D is possibly TRBD1 (6 bases). V gave up 1 base and J gave up 0 bases, with 10 bases separating them. CDR1 SEHNR and CDR2 FQNEAQ come from the germline V gene (reference sequence). This CDR3 has 15 residues. The CDR3, as DNA: TGTGCCAGCAGCTTAGTAGGGACACTCTCCTACGAGCAGTACTTC. The encoded protein is CASSLVGTLSYEQYF.

Many counts were recorded for this clonotype. This chain links TRBV12-3 or TRBV12-4 with TRBJ2-7; 14 bases align to TRBD2. After removal of 6 bases from V and 8 bases from J, the junction contained 6 bases not matched to a gene. The CDR3 runs 14 residues. The CDR3 is CASRGTSGGRQQYF. CDR3 nucleotide sequence: TGTGCCAGCAGAGGGACTAGCGGGGGCCGACAGCAGTACTTC.

This clonotype was counted only a few times. V is TRBV7-9 and J is TRBJ2-1; 11 nucleotides line up with TRBD2. The length of the CDR3 is 16 residues. J lost 4 bases, V lost 7 bases, and 9 bases had no gene match. Per germline, CDR1 SEHNR and CDR2 FQNEAQ (reference sequence). This CDR3 is CASTLVGTSGYNEQFF. The CDR3 DNA reads as TGTGCCAGCACCCTCGTCGGGACTAGCGGTTACAATGAGCAGTTCTTC. The variable domain in full, with the rest retrieved from reference TRBV7-9 and TRBJ2-1, is DTGVSQNPRHKITKRGQNVTFRCDPISEHNRLYWYRQTLGQGPEFLTYFQNEAQLEKSRLLSDRFSAERPKGSFSTLEIQRTEQGDSAMYLCASTLVGTSGYNEQFFGPGTRLTVL.

This clonotype was recorded a few times. The chain links TRBV27 to TRBJ1-5, with 7 bases aligning to TRBD1. Germline CDR1 is MNHEY and CDR2 is SMNVEV (reference sequence). The ends lost 5 bases at V and 3 bases at J; junction bases unmatched: 7. The CDR3 loop spans 15 amino acids. The CDR3 DNA follows: TGTGCCAGCAGTGCAAACAGGGGATTCAATCAGCCCCAGCATTTT. This translates into CASSANRGFNQPQHF.

This clonotype was recorded a few times. The CDR3 coding sequence is TGCGCCAGCAGCTTAGAACTAGCGGGGGATTATGAGCAGTTCTTC. It translates to CASSLELAGDYEQFF. V usage is TRBV5-1 and J usage is TRBJ2-1; TRBD2 matches 11 bases. Germline CDR1 SGHRS, CDR2 YFSETQ. The J segment lost 8 bases and the V segment lost 2 bases, leaving 6 bases of the junction unmatched. This CDR3 contains 15 residues.

There are a few counts of this clonotype. The V call is TRBV11-1, the J call TRBJ1-1, with TRBD1 identical over 7 bases. The CDR3 covers 14 residues. The V gene's germline CDR1 is SGHAT and CDR2 FQDESV (reference sequence). V was pared by 4 bases and J by 4 bases, with 6 bases of the junction left unmatched. The CDR3 DNA is TGTGCCAGCAGCTCGGTCAGGGGGTCCACTGAAGCTTTCTTT. Translation: CASSSVRGSTEAFF.

The chain uses TRBV4-3 and TRBJ2-7, with 7 bases that match TRBD1. Per germline, CDR1 LGHNA and CDR2 YSLEER. V was pared by 0 bases and J by 5 bases, with 7 bases of the junction left unmatched. There are 15 residues in the CDR3. In nucleotides, the CDR3 is TGCGCCAGCAGCCAAGAAGCGGACAGGTTCGACGAGCAGTACTTC. The encoded protein is CASSQEADRFDEQYF.

This clonotype has more than one count but fewer than ten. The chain uses TRBV4-3 and TRBJ2-1; 9 bases agree with TRBD2. This CDR3 region has 17 residues. Germline CDR1 reads LGHNA; CDR2 reads YSLEER. Losses at the gene ends were 4 bases for V and 4 bases for J; bases not matched to a gene: 11. For the CDR3, the DNA is TGCGCCAGCAGCCTCCACCCCCTAGCGGGGCCATACAATGAGCAGTTCTTC. Encoded protein: CASSLHPLAGPYNEQFF.

The chain has TRBV12-3 or TRBV12-4 and TRBJ2-1; D unclear. V was cut by 5 bases and J by 6 bases, with 20 bases left in between. The CDR3 covers 16 residues. This CDR3 reads CASSAIDNFWGNEQFF. Here the CDR3 DNA reads TGTGCCAGCAGTGCCATTGACAATTTTTGGGGCAATGAGCAGTTCTTC.

In the case of this clonotype: This may be a read error: a much more frequent sequence differs by one nucleotide. V gene TRBV12-3 or TRBV12-4 combines with J gene TRBJ2-5; 8 bases map to TRBD2. There are 17 residues in the CDR3. J lost 3 bases, V lost 11 bases, and 20 bases had no gene match. This CDR3 is CAGTSEGGSGDKETQYF. The CDR3 DNA sequence: TGTGCCGGCACCTCGGAGGGTGGTAGCGGGGACAAAGAGACCCAGTACTTC.